This TCR beta chain was obtained from a study of cytomegalovirus exposure and HLA in healthy donors. Donors came from a validation cohort of over a hundred subjects, distinct from the first 666-subject cohort. V lost 5 bases and J 2 bases, leaving 14 bases between the germline ends. Per the germline V gene, CDR1 is MNHNS and CDR2 is SASEGT. The CDR3 spans 15 residues. Sequencing used immunoSEQ multiplex PCR; TCRdb keeps in-frame clones, though not all of them. The data show some 150,000 clones, roughly 86% seen once. This clone appeared once. No antigen is known for it. Study outcomes and limitations: The CMV antigen specificity of a few CMV-associated chains was confirmed through in vitro analysis. A classifier reportedly called cytomegalovirus status with high sensitivity and specificity. That first-cohort TCR clusters tended to co-occur in the approximately 120 validation repertoires was found in a later analysis.

Sequencing input: PBMCs. The TCR comes from a man aged 18-30 years in good health and CMV-seropositive. V and J are TRBV6-1 and TRBJ2-3, with D possibly matching TRBD1 (6 bases). The CDR3 is CASSPRAGDTDTQYF. CDR3 bases: TGTGCCAGCAGTCCCCGGGCAGGGGACACAGATACGCAGTATTTT.